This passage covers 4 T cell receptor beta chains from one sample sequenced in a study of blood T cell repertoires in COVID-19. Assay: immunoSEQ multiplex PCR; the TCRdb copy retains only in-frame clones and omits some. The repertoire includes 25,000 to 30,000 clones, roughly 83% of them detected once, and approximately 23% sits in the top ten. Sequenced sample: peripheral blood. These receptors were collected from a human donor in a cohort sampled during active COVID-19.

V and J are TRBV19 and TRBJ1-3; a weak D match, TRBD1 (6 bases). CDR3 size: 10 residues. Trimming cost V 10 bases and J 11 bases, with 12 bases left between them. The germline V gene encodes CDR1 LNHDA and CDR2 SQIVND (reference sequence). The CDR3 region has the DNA TGTGCCACCCTAGGGGGATCCATATATTTT. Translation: CATLGGSIYF.

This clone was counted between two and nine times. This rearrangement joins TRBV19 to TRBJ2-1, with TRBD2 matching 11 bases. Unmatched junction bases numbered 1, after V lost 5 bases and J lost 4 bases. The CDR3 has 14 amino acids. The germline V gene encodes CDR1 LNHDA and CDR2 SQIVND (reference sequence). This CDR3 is CASSPSGGYNEQFF. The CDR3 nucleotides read TGTGCCAGTAGTCCTAGCGGGGGGTACAATGAGCAGTTCTTC. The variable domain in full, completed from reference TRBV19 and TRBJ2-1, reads DGGITQSPKYLFRKEGQNVTLSCEQNLNHDAMYWYRQDPGQGLRLIYYSQIVNDFQKGDIAEGYSVSREKKESFPLTVTSAQKNPTAFYLCASSPSGGYNEQFFGPGTRLTVL.

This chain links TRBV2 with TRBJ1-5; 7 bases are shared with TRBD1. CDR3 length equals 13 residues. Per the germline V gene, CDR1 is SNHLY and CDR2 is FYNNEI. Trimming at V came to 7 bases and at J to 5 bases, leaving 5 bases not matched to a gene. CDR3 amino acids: CASNQGVDQPQHF. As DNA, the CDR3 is TGTGCCAGCAACCAGGGGGTAGATCAGCCCCAGCATTTT.

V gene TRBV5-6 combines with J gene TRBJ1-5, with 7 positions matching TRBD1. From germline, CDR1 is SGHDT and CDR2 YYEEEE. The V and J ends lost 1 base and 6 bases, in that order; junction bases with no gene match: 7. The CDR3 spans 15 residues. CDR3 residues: CASSLFGGGSQPQHF. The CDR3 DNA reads TGTGCCAGCAGCTTGTTTGGAGGGGGCTCTCAGCCCCAGCATTTT. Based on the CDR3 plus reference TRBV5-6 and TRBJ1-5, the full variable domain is DAGVTQSPTHLIKTRGQQVTLRCSPKSGHDTVSWYQQALGQGPQFIFQYYEEEERQRGNFPDRFSGHQFPNYSSELNVNALLLGDSALYLCASSLFGGGSQPQHFGDGTRLSIL.